These 3 T cell receptor beta chains came from one sample sequenced in a study of long-term antiretroviral therapy in people with HIV. The assay used was immunoSEQ (version v3.0), run at survey level. Measured with immunoSEQ multiplex PCR; TCRdb has only the in-frame clones, and not every one. The sample records about 27,000 clones, 93% being singletons. The material was unsorted PBMCs, obtained 7.6 years after starting antiretroviral therapy. The receptors were gathered from a woman in her forties with HIV.

This rearrangement joins TRBV4-1 to TRBJ2-6; 7 bases align to TRBD1. V lost 3 bases and J lost 0; bases outside the gene matches: 8. Germline V gene lookup returns CDR1 MGHRA and CDR2 YSYEKL. CDR3 size: 18 residues. In DNA form, the CDR3 reads TGCGCCAGCAGCCAGTCAGGGACAGCCAGCTCTGGGGCCAACGTCCTGACTTTC. This translates into CASSQSGTASSGANVLTF.

The V call is TRBV21-1, the J call TRBJ2-3; the table calls TRBD2, which could not be checked here. TRBV21-1 is marked as a pseudogene. This CDR3 has 18 residues. The CDR3, as DNA: TGTGCCCCCAGGCGGGAGACTAGCGGGGGATTAGTAACAGATACGCAGTATTTT. As protein: CAPRRETSGGLVTDTQYF.

The genes are TRBV6-6 and TRBJ2-1, with D possibly TRBD1 on 6 matching bases. V lost 6 bases and J lost 8, with 11 bases in between. The CDR3 has 12 residues. Germline CDR1 is MNHNY and CDR2 is SVGAGI (reference sequence). CDR3 sequence: CASSSRGYEQFF. The CDR3 DNA reads TGTGCCAGCAGCAGCAGGGGTTATGAGCAGTTCTTC.